This T cell receptor beta chain came from a study of cytotoxic CD8 clonotypes in ibrutinib-treated CLL. The table came from immunoSEQ multiplex PCR; TCRdb's copy has only in-frame clones and leaves some out. Seen here are some 81,000 clones, around 79% observed once, and the top ten hold roughly 4.8%. Per germline, CDR1 LNHDA and CDR2 SQIVND (reference sequence). V trimming: 1 base; J trimming: 1 base; junction bases outside the gene matches: 3. This CDR3 contains 15 residues. This TCR derives from a human donor with chronic lymphocytic leukemia. This sequence joins TRBV19 and TRBJ2-5; the match to TRBD2 covers 7 bases. The sample in question was PBMCs, obtained after 12 months of ibrutinib treatment. The CDR3 region is CASSIGGGTQETQYF. CDR3 in DNA: TGTGCCAGTAGTATAGGGGGGGGGACCCAAGAGACCCAGTACTTC.